The rows below give T cell receptor beta chains drawn from one sample of a study of T cell responses to AZD1222 COVID-19 vaccine. The method was immunoSEQ multiplex PCR; TCRdb's version includes in-frame clones alone and lacks a portion of them. The table includes 120,000 to 150,000 clones, about nine tenths detected once. Sequencing was performed on peripheral blood, taken on day 0 of AZD1222 vaccination. These receptors originate from an adult in good health. The CDR3 runs from the conserved cysteine through the conserved F or W. The D gene is left open where the match is weak. Size values are once, few and many counts, or a class for expanded clones, and some rows have none.

V	J	D	size	CDR3	DNA
TRBV4-1	TRBJ2-4	NA	NA	CASSQDTFAKNIQYF	TGCGCCAGCAGCCAAGACACCTTTGCCAAAAACATTCAGTACTTC
TRBV19	TRBJ1-2	NA	NA	CASSISTWDGYTF	TGTGCCAGTAGTATCTCAACATGGGATGGCTACACCTTC
TRBV12-3/TRBV12-4	TRBJ2-1	NA	NA	CASSLGRNPFF	TGTGCCAGCAGTTTAGGGCGGAACCCGTTCTTC
TRBV19	TRBJ2-1	TRBD2	NA	CASRLAGGDFNEQFF	TGTGCCAGTAGACTAGCGGGGGGCGACTTCAATGAGCAGTTCTTC
TRBV27	TRBJ1-1	NA	NA	CASSLWGQRRTEAFF	TGTGCCAGCAGTTTATGGGGACAAAGAAGGACTGAAGCTTTCTTT
TRBV7-2	TRBJ2-7	NA	NA	CASSLRVSPYEQYF	TGTGCCAGCAGCTTGAGGGTGTCCCCCTACGAGCAGTACTTC
TRBV18	TRBJ1-3	NA	NA	CASSPLQDLSGNTIYF	TGTGCCAGCTCACCATTACAGGACCTCTCTGGAAACACCATATATTTT
TRBV21-1	TRBJ1-1	NA	NA	CASSKERRSAEAFF	TGTGCCAGCAGCAAAGAACGGAGAAGCGCTGAAGCTTTCTTT
TRBV6-5	TRBJ1-2	TRBD1	once	CASSKPGQGNYGYTF	TGTGCCAGCAGTAAACCGGGACAGGGAAATTATGGCTACACCTTC
TRBV15	TRBJ2-3	TRBD2	NA	CATSRNVAGAGTDTQYF	TGTGCCACCAGCAGAAACGTAGCGGGAGCGGGCACAGATACGCAGTATTTT
TRBV2	TRBJ2-7	NA	NA	CASSEVSGQYF	TGTGCCAGCAGTGAAGTTTCGGGGCAGTACTTC
TRBV5-4	TRBJ2-7	NA	once	CASSLGSGPGYEQYF	TGTGCCAGCAGCTTGGGGAGTGGTCCGGGCTACGAGCAGTACTTC
TRBV20-1	TRBJ2-7	NA	NA	CSASRPQSPYEQYF	TGCAGTGCTAGTCGGCCTCAATCCCCCTACGAGCAGTACTTC
TRBV4-3	TRBJ1-1	NA	NA	CASSQDRRAETEAFF	TGCGCCAGCAGCCAAGATCGGAGGGCCGAGACTGAAGCTTTCTTT
TRBV3-1/TRBV3-2	TRBJ1-5	NA	NA	CASSQDHREWQPQHF	TGTGCCAGCAGCCAAGATCACAGGGAATGGCAGCCCCAGCATTTT
TRBV30	TRBJ2-7	NA	NA	CASSQGPPYEQYF	TGTGCCTCATCACAGGGACCTCCCTACGAGCAGTACTTC
TRBV7-9	TRBJ1-3	NA	NA	CASTQGTGNTIYF	TGTGCCAGCACACAGGGAACTGGAAACACCATATATTTT
TRBV19	TRBJ1-2	NA	NA	CASSVQSDGVYGYTF	TGTGCCAGTAGTGTGCAATCGGACGGAGTCTATGGCTACACCTTC
TRBV7-2	TRBJ2-7	NA	NA	CASSLALSILASYEQYF	TGTGCCAGCAGCTTAGCTCTATCCATCCTGGCCTCCTACGAGCAGTACTTC
TRBV5-4	TRBJ2-5	NA	NA	CASSLGDLETQYF	TGTGCCAGCAGCTTGGGGGACCTTGAGACCCAGTACTTC
TRBV5-1	TRBJ2-3	TRBD2	NA	CASSPGLDPDTQYF	TGCGCCAGCAGCCCCGGACTAGACCCAGATACGCAGTATTTT
TRBV21-1	TRBJ2-3	NA	NA	CASSKGRPTGGTDTQYF	TGTGCCAGCAGCAAAGGACGTCCGACAGGGGGGACAGATACGCAGTATTTT
TRBV2	TRBJ1-5	NA	once	CASTRDTGGQPQHF	TGTGCCAGCACCCGGGACACCGGAGGTCAGCCCCAGCATTTT
TRBV7-3	TRBJ2-7	TRBD1	few	CASSLTGTGEQYF	TGTGCCAGCAGCTTAACGGGGACAGGAGAGCAGTACTTC
TRBV9	TRBJ2-3	TRBD2	NA	CASSPRLAGPTDTQYF	TGTGCCAGCAGCCCCCGACTAGCGGGACCCACAGATACGCAGTATTTT
TRBV2	TRBJ2-1	NA	few	CASSPGWGVNEQFF	TGTGCCAGCTCCCCAGGGTGGGGTGTTAATGAGCAGTTCTTC
TRBV19	TRBJ2-2	NA	NA	CASRRKAGELFF	TGTGCCAGCAGGAGGAAGGCCGGGGAGCTGTTTTTT
TRBV5-6	TRBJ2-2	NA	NA	CASSLAGELFF	TGTGCCAGCAGCTTGGCTGGGGAGCTGTTTTTT
TRBV29-1	TRBJ2-1	TRBD1	NA	CSVASGTGSYNEQFF	TGCAGCGTGGCCTCCGGGACAGGGTCCTACAATGAGCAGTTCTTC
TRBV4-1	TRBJ2-1	NA	NA	CASSQDRRGNSYNEQFF	TGCGCCAGCAGCCAAGATCGACGGGGGAACTCCTACAATGAGCAGTTCTTC
TRBV18	TRBJ2-7	NA	NA	CASSPPSGEQYF	TGTGCCAGCTCACCACCGTCCGGCGAGCAGTACTTC
TRBV4-1	TRBJ2-1	NA	NA	CASSQGAGKTYNEQFF	TGCGCCAGCAGCCAAGGGGCGGGGAAGACTTACAATGAGCAGTTCTTC
TRBV27	TRBJ1-2	NA	NA	CASSRPGLTRDGYTF	TGTGCCAGCTCCCGTCCGGGACTCACTAGGGACGGCTACACCTTC
TRBV6-4	TRBJ1-4	NA	NA	CASSFRPFGGIEKLFF	TGTGCCAGCAGCTTTAGGCCCTTTGGGGGTATCGAAAAACTGTTTTTT
TRBV11-3	TRBJ2-3	NA	NA	CASSTKESGRDQGPADTQYF	TGTGCCAGCAGCACTAAAGAGTCTGGCAGGGATCAAGGGCCAGCAGATACGCAGTATTTT
TRBV18	TRBJ1-2	TRBD1	NA	CAGHTGTGGDYGYTF	TGTGCCGGCCACACCGGGACAGGGGGCGACTATGGCTACACCTTC
TRBV4-1	TRBJ1-1	TRBD1	NA	CASSQGRDRVSEAFF	TGCGCCAGCAGCCAAGGGCGGGACAGGGTTTCTGAAGCTTTCTTT
TRBV3-1/TRBV3-2	TRBJ2-7	NA	few	CASSQGRGPYEQYF	TGTGCCAGCAGCCAAGGGCGGGGGCCCTACGAGCAGTACTTC
TRBV30	TRBJ2-7	NA	NA	CAWSEAHEQYF	TGTGCCTGGAGCGAAGCGCACGAGCAGTACTTC
TRBV3-1/TRBV3-2	TRBJ1-2	NA	NA	CASSQGRDHQVNYGYTF	TGTGCCAGCAGCCAAGGGAGGGACCACCAAGTTAACTATGGCTACACCTTC
TRBV11-2	TRBJ2-3	NA	NA	CASASSGRSRDTQYF	TGTGCCAGCGCCTCCTCCGGGAGAAGTCGAGATACGCAGTATTTT
TRBV5-1	TRBJ2-1	TRBD2	NA	CASSLGASGEREQFF	TGCGCCAGCAGCTTGGGGGCTAGCGGGGAGCGTGAGCAGTTCTTC
TRBV5-6	TRBJ1-6	NA	NA	CASSPQRDSPLHF	TGTGCCAGCAGCCCGCAGCGGGATTCACCCCTCCACTTT
TRBV6-4	TRBJ2-1	NA	NA	CASSDLVSRGAGYNEQFF	TGTGCCAGCAGCGACCTAGTTTCTCGGGGGGCCGGTTACAATGAGCAGTTCTTC
TRBV7-3	TRBJ2-2	NA	NA	CASSTGLPTGELFF	TGTGCCAGCAGCACGGGACTTCCGACCGGGGAGCTGTTTTTT
TRBV2	TRBJ1-2	TRBD1	NA	CASSQRRQGNYGYTF	TGTGCCAGCAGTCAAAGACGACAGGGTAACTATGGCTACACCTTC
TRBV5-1	TRBJ2-1	NA	NA	CASSLEHEQFF	TGTGCCAGCAGCTTGGAACATGAGCAGTTCTTC
TRBV6-5	TRBJ2-7	NA	few	CASSNWRANYEQYF	TGTGCCAGCAGTAATTGGCGGGCGAACTACGAGCAGTACTTC
TRBV4-3	TRBJ1-6	NA	NA	CASSPGYNSPLHF	TGCGCCAGCAGCCCGGGCTATAATTCACCCCTCCACTTT
TRBV30	TRBJ1-6	NA	NA	CAWRESSYNSPLHF	TGTGCCTGGAGGGAGAGCTCCTATAATTCACCCCTCCACTTT